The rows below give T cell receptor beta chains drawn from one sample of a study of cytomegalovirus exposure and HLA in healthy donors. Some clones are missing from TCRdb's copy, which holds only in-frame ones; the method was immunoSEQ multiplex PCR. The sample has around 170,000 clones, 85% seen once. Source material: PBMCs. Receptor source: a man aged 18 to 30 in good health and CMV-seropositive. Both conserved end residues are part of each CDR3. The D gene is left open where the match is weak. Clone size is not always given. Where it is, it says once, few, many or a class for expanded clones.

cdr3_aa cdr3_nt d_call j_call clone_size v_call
CASSTGQAGSPLHF TGTGCCAGTAGTACCGGACAGGCTGGATCACCCCTCCACTTT TRBD1 TRBJ1-6 - TRBV19
CASSEEGVSGELFF TGTGCCAGCAGTGAGGAAGGGGTTTCCGGGGAGCTGTTTTTT - TRBJ2-2 - TRBV2
CASSTKGVDSNQPQHF TGTGCCAGCTCAACAAAAGGAGTAGATAGCAATCAGCCCCAGCATTTT - TRBJ1-5 - TRBV18
CASSLGGRANEQYF TGTGCCAGCAGTTTAGGTGGGAGGGCCAACGAGCAGTACTTC TRBD2 TRBJ2-7 - TRBV28
CASSLEGTSGTSTDTQYF TGCGCCAGCAGCTTGGAAGGAACTAGTGGGACTAGCACAGATACGCAGTATTTT - TRBJ2-3 - TRBV5-1
CASSLGLAGNYEQYF TGTGCCAGCAGCTTGGGACTAGCGGGGAACTACGAGCAGTACTTC TRBD2 TRBJ2-7 once TRBV11-2
CASSLSGIPYEQYF TGTGCCAGCAGTTTGTCAGGGATCCCCTACGAGCAGTACTTC - TRBJ2-7 - TRBV27
CASSFPPLGDRGGTDYGYTF TGCGCCAGCAGCTTTCCACCCCTCGGGGACAGGGGGGGAACTGACTATGGCTACACCTTC TRBD1 TRBJ1-2 - TRBV5-1
CASSLERLAGTEQFF TGTGCCAGCAGCTTAGAGAGACTAGCGGGCACTGAGCAGTTCTTC TRBD2 TRBJ2-1 - TRBV7-9
CASSQSVSGREQFF TGTGCCAGCAGCCAGTCCGTATCGGGAAGGGAGCAGTTCTTC - TRBJ2-1 - TRBV4-2
CASSFGGYTEAFF TGCGCCAGCAGCTTCGGGGGGTACACTGAAGCTTTCTTT - TRBJ1-1 - TRBV5-1
CASSRVLGDEQFF TGCGCCAGCAGCCGCGTTCTCGGTGATGAGCAGTTCTTC - TRBJ2-1 - TRBV4-1